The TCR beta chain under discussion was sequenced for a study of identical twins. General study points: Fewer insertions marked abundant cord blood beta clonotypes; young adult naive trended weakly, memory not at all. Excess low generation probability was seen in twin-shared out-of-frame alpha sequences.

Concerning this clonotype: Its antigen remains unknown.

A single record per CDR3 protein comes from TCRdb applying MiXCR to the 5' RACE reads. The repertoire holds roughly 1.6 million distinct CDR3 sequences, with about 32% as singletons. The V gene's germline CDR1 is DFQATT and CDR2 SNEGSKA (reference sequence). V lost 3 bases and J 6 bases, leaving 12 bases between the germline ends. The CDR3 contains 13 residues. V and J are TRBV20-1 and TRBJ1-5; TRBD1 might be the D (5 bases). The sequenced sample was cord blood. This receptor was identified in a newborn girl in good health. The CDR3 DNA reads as TGCAGTGCTAGCCAACAGGATGGTCAGCCCCAGCATTTT. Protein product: CSASQQDGQPQHF.